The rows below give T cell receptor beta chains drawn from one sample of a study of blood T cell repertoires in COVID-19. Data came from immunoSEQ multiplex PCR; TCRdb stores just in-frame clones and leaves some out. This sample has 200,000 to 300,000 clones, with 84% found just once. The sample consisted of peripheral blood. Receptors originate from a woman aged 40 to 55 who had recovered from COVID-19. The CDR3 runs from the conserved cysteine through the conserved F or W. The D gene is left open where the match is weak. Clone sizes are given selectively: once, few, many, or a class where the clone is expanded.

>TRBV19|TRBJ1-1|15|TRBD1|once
TGTGCCAGTAGTATAGGACAGGGGCTGAACACTGAAGCTTTCTTT
CASSIGQGLNTEAFF
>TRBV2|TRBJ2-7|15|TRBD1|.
TGTGCCAGCAGTCTAGCCGGGACAGGGGGCTACGAGCAGTACTTC
CASSLAGTGGYEQYF
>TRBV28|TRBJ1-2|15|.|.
TGTGCCAGCAGTTTTGGTGACGATGGAGGCTATGGCTACACCTTC
CASSFGDDGGYGYTF
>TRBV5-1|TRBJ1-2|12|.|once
TGCGCCAGCAGCTTGGTAGGGGATGGCTACACCTTC
CASSLVGDGYTF
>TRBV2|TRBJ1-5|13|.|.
TGTGCCAGCAGTGGCGACATATATCAGCCCCAGCATTTT
CASSGDIYQPQHF
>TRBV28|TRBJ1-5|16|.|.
TGTGCCAGCCAGCCCCCCGGCACAGGCCGCAATCAGCCCCAGCATTTT
CASQPPGTGRNQPQHF
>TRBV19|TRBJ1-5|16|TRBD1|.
TGTGCCAGTAGTTCGACAGGGGCCCTGGGGTATCAGCCCCAGCATTTT
CASSSTGALGYQPQHF
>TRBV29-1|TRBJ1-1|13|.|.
TGCAGCGTGGCCCGGAGACAGGCTACTGAAGCTTTCTTT
CSVARRQATEAFF
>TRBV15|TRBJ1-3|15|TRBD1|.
TGTGCCACGACCACGGGACAGTTCTCTGGAAACACCATATATTTT
CATTTGQFSGNTIYF
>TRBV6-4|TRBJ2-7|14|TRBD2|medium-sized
TGTGCCAGCAGTGAAAGCGGGGGCTCCTACGAGCAGTACTTC
CASSESGGSYEQYF
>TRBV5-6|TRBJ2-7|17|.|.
TGTGCCAGCAGTCCTTTATGGAGGGACAGAAGATCCTACGAGCAGTACTTC
CASSPLWRDRRSYEQYF
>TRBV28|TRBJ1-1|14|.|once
TGTGCCAGCAGTTTGGGTCGGGGGAACACTGAAGCTTTCTTT
CASSLGRGNTEAFF
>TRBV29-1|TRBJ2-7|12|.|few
TGCAGCGTTCGGGGGAGCTCCTACGAGCAGTACTTC
CSVRGSSYEQYF
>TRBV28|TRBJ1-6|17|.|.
TGTGCCAGCAGTTTCGCATCGGGTAAGGGGAATAATTCACCCCTCCACTTT
CASSFASGKGNNSPLHF
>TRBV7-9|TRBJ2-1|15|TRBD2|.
TGTGCCAGCAGCGGTACCGGGACTAGCGGCAATGAGCAGTTCTTC
CASSGTGTSGNEQFF
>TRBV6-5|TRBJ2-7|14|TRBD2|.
TGTGCCAGCAAAAGTAGCGGGGGGTCTCACGAGCAGTACTTC
CASKSSGGSHEQYF